A single T cell receptor beta chain is shown here with its context. The data are from a study of CD8 T cells in Susac syndrome. An input of about 0.45 to 1 ug of RNA was subjected to reverse transcription using random hexamers. One entry per CDR3 protein, called by TCRdb with MiXCR from the immunoSEQ multiplex PCR reads. The sample has a few hundred thousand distinct CDR3 sequences, over 75% seen once; the top ten hold approximately 0.18%. V was cut by 3 bases and J by 5 bases, with 18 bases left in between. This CDR3 has 17 residues. Germline lookup yields CDR1 KGHDR and CDR2 SFDVKD. The authors carried out high-throughput sequencing of TCR beta. They applied it to CD8+ and CD4+ T cells obtained from blood.

The gene calls are TRBV24-1 and TRBJ2-2; maybe TRBD1 (6 bases). The receptor was derived from a human donor with multiple sclerosis. Material: CD8+ T cells from PBMCs. CDR3 in amino acids: CATSDNSWTVKTGELFF. CDR3 nucleotides: TGTGCCACCAGTGATAATAGTTGGACAGTAAAGACCGGGGAGCTGTTTTTT.